A single sample gave rise to the 5 T cell receptor beta chains below, sequenced in a study of blood T cell repertoires in COVID-19. The repertoire was sequenced with immunoSEQ multiplex PCR; TCRdb's copy has only in-frame clones and lacks some. Of over 600,000 clones in the sample, about 90% were seen once. Sequenced input: peripheral blood. The receptors here all came from a woman between 18 and 29 years old with acute or convalescent COVID-19.

The chain has TRBV18 and TRBJ2-6; 9 bases align to TRBD2. CDR1 and CDR2 from the germline V gene are KGHSH and LQKENI. Trimming at V came to 1 base and at J to 4 bases, leaving 5 bases not matched to a gene. CDR3 length equals 17 residues. The CDR3 DNA follows: TGTGCCAGCTCACCACGCCTAGCGGGGTTCGGGGCCAACGTCCTGACTTTC. This sequence encodes CASSPRLAGFGANVLTF.

The CDR3 nucleotides are TGTGCCAGTAGTATACTTCGACAGCCAACTAATGAAAAACTGTTTTTT. Translation gives CASSILRQPTNEKLFF. The chain couples TRBV19 to TRBJ1-4; maybe TRBD1 (5 bases). CDR1 is LNHDA, CDR2 SQIVND, per germline (reference sequence). Trimming cost V 2 bases and J 0 bases, with 10 bases left between them. The CDR3 has 16 amino acids.

The rearrangement uses TRBV3-1 (or the pseudogene TRBV3-2) and TRBJ1-1; a weak D match, TRBD1 (5 bases). In germline, CDR1 is LGHDT, CDR2 YNNKEL (reference sequence). This CDR3 is built from 15 residues. Trimming removed 4 bases at V and 3 bases at J, with 15 bases between. CDR3 residues: CASSLVHGGDTEAFF. CDR3 nucleotide sequence: TGTGCCAGCAGCCTAGTCCACGGAGGGGACACTGAAGCTTTCTTT.

This clone showed up just once. The chain combines TRBV27 with TRBJ1-1, with D uncertain. The CDR3 sequence is 13 residues long. The V end was cut by 3 bases, the J end by 7 bases, with 12 bases between. Germline values: CDR1 MNHEY, CDR2 SMNVEV (reference sequence). This chain's CDR3 is CASSFTDRGEAFF. The CDR3 DNA reads as TGTGCCAGCAGTTTCACGGATCGGGGTGAAGCTTTCTTT.

This chain links TRBV6-1 with TRBJ2-1; D unclear. Trimming stripped 3 bases from V and 9 bases from J, with 6 bases between. Germline-derived CDR1 and CDR2 are MNHNS and SASEGT. The CDR3 has 11 residues. The CDR3 reads CASSETIEQFF. The CDR3 DNA is TGTGCCAGCAGTGAGACAATTGAGCAGTTCTTC.